Listed here is a single T cell receptor beta chain. In the study's own analysis: Quality scores were absent from the junction-only immunoSEQ sequences, so filtering differed. TCRdb's table, derived via immunoSEQ multiplex PCR, lists solely in-frame clones and lacks some. V and J calls and clone size follow that table, whereas D and trimming were derived from the DNA. The sample lists around 700,000 clones, approximately 79% seen once, with approximately 1.8% in the top ten. This specimen belongs to a study of shared clonotypes between healthy human individuals. This CDR3 contains 16 residues. V lost 5 bases and J 4 bases, leaving 18 bases between the germline ends. The germline V gene has CDR1 MNHEY and CDR2 SMNVEV (reference sequence).

The TCR was taken from a woman under 40 in good health. V gene TRBV27 combines with J gene TRBJ1-5; D is undetermined. Sequencing was carried out using memory CD4+ T cells sorted from blood. Subset denoted: CD45RA-negative fraction. CDR3 nucleotide sequence: TGTGCCAGCAGTCCCGGGCCTTCGTGGGTGAATCAGCCCCAGCATTTT. Its translation: CASSPGPSWVNQPQHF.